This TCR beta chain was retrieved from a study of T cells after yellow fever vaccination. This clonotype has a count of ten or more. Universal primer sites and UMIs were introduced during 5'RACE template-switching synthesis of TCR cDNA. TCRdb analysed the 5' RACE reads with MiXCR anew, one entry per CDR3 protein. The table shows some 320,000 distinct CDR3 sequences, with about 8.7% occurring only once. V was pared by 5 bases and J by 10 bases, with 12 bases between. The CDR3 sequence is 13 residues long. The clonotype comes from a man aged 18 to 35 who received the YFV17D yellow fever vaccine. Sample: PBMCs, taken on the day of the first yellow fever vaccination. The rearrangement joins TRBV12-3 or TRBV12-4 to TRBJ1-6, with D perhaps TRBD1 (5 bases). The DNA of the CDR3 is TGTGCCAGCAGTCGGGACCCGGCGTCACCCCTCCACTTT. This codes for CASSRDPASPLHF.